This TCR beta chain was obtained from a study of response to subunit inactivated influenza vaccine. The germline V gene has CDR1 LGHNA and CDR2 YNFKEQ. Trimming cost V 1 base and J 0 bases; bases outside gene matches: 0. CDR3 length: 15 amino acids. Each CDR3 protein gets one entry after TCRdb re-called the RT-PCR reads with MiXCR. The data hold about 620,000 distinct CDR3 sequences, with about 11% observed a single time. This clonotype was counted ten times or more. These records were also assigned to another study, of T cells expressing NK-cell markers. In that study: In generating TCR beta cDNA, 5'RACE template switching with UMIs was used. The sequencing cohort of eight donors included seven HCMV-seropositive individuals and one seronegative individual. Similarly, these clonotypes led the CD3+CD56-NKG2C+ fraction as well in several donors.

This TCR was recovered from a man in his forties or fifties who received an inactivated influenza vaccine. The starting material was PBMCs from blood, obtained on the day of vaccination. This chain uses TRBV4-2 with TRBJ2-1, with 7 positions matching TRBD2. DNA of the CDR3: TGTGCCAGCAGCCAAGGGACTAGCTCCTACAATGAGCAGTTCTTC. Protein product: CASSQGTSSYNEQFF.